This T cell receptor (beta chain) was captured by sequencing in a study of coeliac disease. The CDR3 length is 15 residues. Germline V lookup: CDR1 MNHNS, CDR2 SASEGT. With 1 base clipped from V and 4 bases from J, the junction kept 1 base outside the gene matches. Using immunoSEQ multiplex PCR, the repertoire was profiled, and TCRdb retains in-frame clones only, with some absent. The sample carries around 9,000 clones, under 70% recorded once. The receptor comes from an older woman with celiac disease. The genes are TRBV6-1 and TRBJ2-2; TRBD1 aligns across 9 bases. Sequencing used lamina propria lymphocytes from the gut. The CDR3 nucleotides are TGTGCCAGCAGTGAAGGGACAGGGGTCACCGGGGAGCTGTTTTTT. It is translated as CASSEGTGVTGELFF.